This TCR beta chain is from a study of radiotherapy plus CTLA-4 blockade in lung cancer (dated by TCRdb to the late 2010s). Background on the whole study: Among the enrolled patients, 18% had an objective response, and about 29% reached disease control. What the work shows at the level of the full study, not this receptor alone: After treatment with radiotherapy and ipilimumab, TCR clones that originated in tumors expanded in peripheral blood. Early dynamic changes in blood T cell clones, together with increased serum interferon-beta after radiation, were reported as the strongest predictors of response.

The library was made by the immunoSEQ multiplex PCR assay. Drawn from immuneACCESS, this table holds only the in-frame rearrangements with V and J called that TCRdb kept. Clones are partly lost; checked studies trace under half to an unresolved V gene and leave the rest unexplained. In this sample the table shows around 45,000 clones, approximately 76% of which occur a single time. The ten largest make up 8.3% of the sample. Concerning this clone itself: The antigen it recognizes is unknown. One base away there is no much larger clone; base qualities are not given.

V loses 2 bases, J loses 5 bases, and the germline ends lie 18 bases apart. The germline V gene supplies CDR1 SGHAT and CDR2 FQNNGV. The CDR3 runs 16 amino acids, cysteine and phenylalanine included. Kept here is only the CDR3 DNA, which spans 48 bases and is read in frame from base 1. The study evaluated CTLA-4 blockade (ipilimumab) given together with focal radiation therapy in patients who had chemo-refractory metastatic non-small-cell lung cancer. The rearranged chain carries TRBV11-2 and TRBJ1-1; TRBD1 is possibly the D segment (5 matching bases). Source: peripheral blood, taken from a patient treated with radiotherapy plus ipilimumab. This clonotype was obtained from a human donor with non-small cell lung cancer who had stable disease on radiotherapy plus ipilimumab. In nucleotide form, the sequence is TGTGCCAGCAGCTTAATGACCCCAGGGCCCAGAACTGAAGCTTTCTTT. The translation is CASSLMTPGPRTEAFF.